This TCR beta chain was found in a study of T cell repertoires in cytomegalovirus infection. Study-level background: Public TCR beta signature analysis indicated the presence of both CMV infection and matching HLA type. Study-wide results and caveats: Carriers of CMV and the relevant HLA type were discriminated by public TCR beta frequency. HLA-C-restricted CMV clonotypes gave the most frequent clonotype in two of eight donors.

Each CDR3 protein is one row after TCRdb ran MiXCR on the reads. Of some 100,000 distinct CDR3 sequences in the sample, around 22% are singletons; the top ten hold roughly 43%. This clonotype was observed at least ten times. What it binds is not known. Germline V lookup: CDR1 SEHNR, CDR2 FQNEAQ (reference sequence). The CDR3 runs 16 residues. Trimming removed 5 bases from V and 0 bases from J, with 14 bases in between. The sample taken for sequencing was CD8+ T cells from PBMCs. The chain joins TRBV7-9 to TRBJ2-1, with D tentatively TRBD2 (6 bases). The receptor comes from a human donor in good health (CMV status not recorded). Some clones in this sample may be carry-over from other donors' samples. CDR3 region: CASSGTRGSSYNEQFF. DNA of the CDR3: TGTGCCAGCAGCGGCACGCGGGGCAGCTCCTACAATGAGCAGTTCTTC.